The 7 T cell receptor beta chains below were found in one sample sequenced in a study of T cells in women clearing cervical HPV infection. This table comes from immunoSEQ multiplex PCR, and its TCRdb copy is limited to in-frame clones, with some not included. The listing contains 25,000 to 35,000 clones. The source material was blood buffy coat. These receptors were collected from a woman aged 18-70 years with a cervical HPV16 infection that either progressed to CIN3+ or cleared (not recorded which).

Note on this clone: From the germline J gene comes the end of the CDR3, since the read stops 3 residues before it. The chain carries TRBV6-4 and TRBJ2-1, with TRBD2 matching over 10 bases. The CDR3 length is 14 residues. Germline-derived CDR1 and CDR2 are MRHNA and SNTAGT. J gave up 4 bases and V 5 bases, and 2 bases lay outside the gene matches. The CDR3 here is CASSLAGGYNEQFF. The sequenced CDR3 bases are TGTGCCAGCAGTTTAGCGGGAGGATACAATGAG.

Remarks on this clone: The read halts 3 residues ahead of the CDR3 end, with the missing end drawn from the germline J gene. The rearrangement uses TRBV5-1 and TRBJ1-1; TRBD1 might be the D (6 bases). Germline lookup yields CDR1 SGHRS and CDR2 YFSETQ. The V and J ends lost 6 bases and 0 bases respectively, with 15 bases between them. The CDR3 has 15 amino acids. The DNA read from the CDR3 is TGCGCCAGCAAGATACAGGGAGGGATGAACACTGAA. Translating it yields CASKIQGGMNTE. The full CDR3 sequence reads CASKIQGGMNTEAFF.

As concerns this clone: The CDR3 end is not reached by the read, which stops 3 residues before it; the germline J gene fills it in. V is TRBV20-1 and J is TRBJ1-1, with a weak D call TRBD1 (6 bases). There are 13 residues in the CDR3. Per the germline V gene, CDR1 is DFQATT and CDR2 is SNEGSKA (reference sequence). The sequenced part of the CDR3 DNA is TGCAGTGCTACGGACAGCCACTACAGTGGA. It encodes CSATDSHYSG. The full-length CDR3 reads as CSATDSHYSGAFF.

Note on this clone: Germline and junction disagree at one end, which may indicate a read error. Sequencing ends 3 residues short of the CDR3 end; the germline J gene provides the rest. This sample also contains other DNA sequences that code for the same CDR3. V gene TRBV6-1 combines with J gene TRBJ1-3; TRBD1 matches 7 bases. CDR3 length: 17 residues. The germline V gene has CDR1 MNHNS and CDR2 SASEGT. The CDR3 DNA, read in part, is TGTGCCAGCAGTGAAACCGTACAGGGGAGAACTGGAAACACA. Its translation: CASSETVQGRTGNT. The complete CDR3 reads CASSETVQGRTGNTIYF.

Turning to this clone: The read stops 3 residues short of the end of the CDR3; the missing end is completed from the germline J gene. The rearrangement uses TRBV13 and TRBJ2-7; D gene unclear. This CDR3 has 13 residues. Trimming took off 3 bases at V and 6 bases at J, with 12 bases between the two ends. Germline V gene data show CDR1 as PRHDT and CDR2 as FYEKMQ (reference sequence). The CDR3 is CASSFRQALEQYF. The sequenced CDR3 bases are TGTGCCAGCAGCTTCCGCCAGGCCCTCGAG.

Turning to this clone: Read sequence stops 3 residues before the CDR3 end, and the germline J gene provides the missing end. The V gene is TRBV7-9, the J gene TRBJ1-2, with D possibly being TRBD1 (6 bases). This CDR3 spans 14 amino acids. Germline values: CDR1 SEHNR, CDR2 FQNEAQ (reference sequence). Here the CDR3 reads CASSPGDTSYDYTF. The part of the CDR3 DNA that was read is TGTGCCAGCAGCCCTGGGGACACCTCCTACGAC.

A note on this clone: The DNA ends 3 residues before the CDR3 does, and the rest of the CDR3 is filled in from the germline J gene. The chain is built from TRBV2 and TRBJ2-1; 8 bases align to TRBD2. The CDR3 has 16 amino acids. With 7 bases clipped from V and 4 bases from J, the junction kept 12 bases outside the gene matches. Looked up from germline, CDR1 is SNHLY and CDR2 is FYNNEI. The CDR3 is CASTPASGPSYNEQFF. The covered CDR3 bases are TGTGCCAGCACCCCCGCTAGCGGGCCAAGTTACAATGAG.